The 8 T cell receptor beta chains reported below all come from one sample, sequenced in a study of T cells in Graves' hyperthyroidism and ophthalmopathy. The investigators amplified TCR beta CDR3 regions from RNA transcripts. First-round RT-PCR with HTBI primers amplified the TCR CDR3 region. TCRdb itself ran the multiplex PCR reads through MiXCR, one entry per CDR3 protein. The table shows 300,000 to 400,000 distinct CDR3 sequences, with around a sixth occurring only once. The sequencing sample was made of blood. All receptors derive from a woman in her fifties or sixties with Graves' hyperthyroidism.

This clonotype was observed a handful of times. The rearrangement joins TRBV30 to TRBJ2-7, with D perhaps TRBD2 (6 bases). In germline, CDR1 is GTSNPN, CDR2 SVGIG (reference sequence). The germline V and J ends were trimmed by 2 bases and 9 bases, with 11 bases remaining between them. The CDR3 length is 11 residues. CDR3 amino acids: CAWSPGGPQYF. The DNA of the CDR3 is TGTGCCTGGAGTCCCGGGGGTCCGCAGTACTTC.

This clonotype was recorded a few times. The V call is TRBV18, the J call TRBJ2-7, with D possibly TRBD2 on 5 matching bases. The CDR3 totals 12 residues. Germline CDR1 reads KGHSH; CDR2 reads LQKENI. V lost 5 bases and J lost 4, with 9 bases in between. DNA of the CDR3: TGTGCCAGCTCAATCCGGACTTACGAGCAGTACTTC. Its protein product is CASSIRTYEQYF. The entire variable domain, with the rest obtained from reference TRBV18 and TRBJ2-7, is as follows: NAGVMQNPRHLVRRRGQEARLRCSPMKGHSHVYWYRQLPEEGLKFMVYLQKENIIDESGMPKERFSAEFPKEGPSILRIQQVVRGDSAAYFCASSIRTYEQYFGPGTRLTVT.

V and J are TRBV4-2 and TRBJ2-3; 12 bases align to TRBD2. The V gene end was trimmed by 1 base and the J gene end by 3 bases; junction bases not matched to a gene: 2. This CDR3 has 16 residues. CDR1 and CDR2 (germline): LGHNA, YNFKEQ. Here the CDR3 DNA reads TGTGCCAGCAGCCAAGGTGGGACTAGCGGGACAGATACGCAGTATTTT. This codes for CASSQGGTSGTDTQYF.

The sample holds one count of this clonotype. The chain combines TRBV11-3 with TRBJ2-7, with a possible D match to TRBD1 (5 bases). The germline V and J ends were trimmed by 1 base and 4 bases, with 11 bases remaining between them. In germline, CDR1 is SGHNT, CDR2 YENEEA. The CDR3 runs 14 residues. CDR3 coding DNA: TGTGCCAGCAGCTTAGTAGGGGAAGCGTACGAGCAGTACTTC. Translated: CASSLVGEAYEQYF.

The V call is TRBV6-1, the J call TRBJ2-3; TRBD2 matches 11 bases. Trimming took 6 bases from V and 3 from J; bases not matched to a gene: 2. Looked up from germline, CDR1 is MNHNS and CDR2 is SASEGT. The CDR3 spans 14 residues. The CDR3 region is CASRASGGTDTQYF. The DNA of the CDR3 is TGTGCCAGCAGGGCTAGCGGGGGGACAGATACGCAGTATTTT.

For the CDR3, the DNA is TGTGCCAGCAGCCAAGAGTTTCGGCTAGCGGTCCCAGATACGCAGTATTTT. Translated, it gives CASSQEFRLAVPDTQYF. V and J are TRBV3-1 and TRBJ2-3; TRBD2 matches at 7 bases. Trimming removed 0 bases from V and 4 bases from J; junction bases left unmatched: 10. This CDR3 comprises 17 residues. Germline CDR1 and CDR2: LGHDT and YNNKEL (reference sequence).

This clonotype was seen many times. This chain connects TRBV28 to TRBJ2-7; 10 bases agree with TRBD2. Losses at the gene ends were 3 bases for V and 2 bases for J; bases not matched to a gene: 4. From germline, CDR1 is MDHEN and CDR2 SYDVKM. The CDR3 totals 15 residues. CDR3 nucleotide sequence: TGTGCCAGCAGTTTGAGGACTAGCGGACCCTACGAGCAGTACTTC. It encodes CASSLRTSGPYEQYF.

This clonotype was seen many times. V gene TRBV28 combines with J gene TRBJ1-5, with D maybe TRBD1 (5 bases). V lost 6 bases to trimming and J lost 0 bases, with 18 bases between them. The CDR3 contains 17 residues. The germline V gene encodes CDR1 MDHEN and CDR2 SYDVKM. The CDR3 sequence is CASRSPPGGNSNQPQHF. As DNA, the CDR3 is TGTGCCAGCAGGTCCCCTCCGGGGGGGAATAGCAATCAGCCCCAGCATTTT.